The clone carrying this T cell receptor (beta chain) was detected many times. Its antigen is as yet unknown. This CDR3 region has 12 residues. Trimming shortened V by 0 bases and J by 3 bases, and 5 bases separated the two germline ends. Looked up from germline, CDR1 is DFQATT and CDR2 is SNEGSKA (reference sequence). This sample was included in a study of regulatory T cells in long-lasting Graves disease. Overall study context: Prior antithyroid drug treatment in newly diagnosed Graves' patients lasted under 3 months.

Noted time point: newly diagnosed GD, antithyroid drugs for less than 3 months. RNA isolated from PBMCs was used to make the TCR library. Findings and caveats of the study: TRBV28, TRBJ1-2 and TRBJ2-5 were favored in persistent disease. TCR diversity in persistent Graves' patients was below that of newly diagnosed ones. Those with persistent disease had in common more public clonotypes (2,741) than new patients (approximately 1,000).

iRepertoire HTBI primers and Arm-PCR of CDR3 regions built TCR beta libraries. TCRdb reanalysed the multiplex PCR reads using MiXCR and keeps one entry per CDR3 protein. Of about 310,000 distinct CDR3 sequences listed, under 20% are singletons. This TCR was sampled from a female donor with Graves disease. The chain uses TRBV20-1 and TRBJ1-2; no clear D. The sample in question was peripheral blood mononuclear cells (PBMCs), obtained at new diagnosis, from a patient treated with antithyroid drugs. This CDR3 is CSARDGDYGYTF. CDR3 coding DNA: TGCAGTGCTAGAGACGGGGACTATGGCTACACCTTC.